This note documents a single T cell receptor (beta chain) sequence. This CDR3 is built from 15 residues. Trimming took 3 bases from V and 2 from J, leaving 16 bases between them. The V gene's germline CDR1 is GTSNPN and CDR2 SVGIG (reference sequence). This specimen comes from a study of blood T cell repertoires in COVID-19. Whole-study context: Samples of COVID-19 (acute and convalescent) were obtained from the United States, Italy and Spain.

Individuals drawn from under 30 US areas were about 18 to 90 years old. Participants were placed into cohorts based on the clinical history they reported. Per the authors' pipeline: Amplifying reference gene primers gave estimates of nucleated cell counts. Using immunoSEQ multiplex PCR, the repertoire was profiled, and TCRdb retains in-frame clones only, with some absent. V and J calls and clone size are those listed in that table; D and trimming were worked out from the DNA. Of a few hundred thousand clones in the sample, 80% to 90% were seen once. The chain couples TRBV30 to TRBJ1-1, with D unresolved. The receptor was derived from a man in his thirties or forties who had recovered from COVID-19. The sample consisted of PBMCs or T cells enriched from blood (not recorded which). CDR3 nucleotides: TGTGCCTGGAGCTTGACCGGCAGACTAAACACTGAAGCTTTCTTT. This sequence encodes CAWSLTGRLNTEAFF.